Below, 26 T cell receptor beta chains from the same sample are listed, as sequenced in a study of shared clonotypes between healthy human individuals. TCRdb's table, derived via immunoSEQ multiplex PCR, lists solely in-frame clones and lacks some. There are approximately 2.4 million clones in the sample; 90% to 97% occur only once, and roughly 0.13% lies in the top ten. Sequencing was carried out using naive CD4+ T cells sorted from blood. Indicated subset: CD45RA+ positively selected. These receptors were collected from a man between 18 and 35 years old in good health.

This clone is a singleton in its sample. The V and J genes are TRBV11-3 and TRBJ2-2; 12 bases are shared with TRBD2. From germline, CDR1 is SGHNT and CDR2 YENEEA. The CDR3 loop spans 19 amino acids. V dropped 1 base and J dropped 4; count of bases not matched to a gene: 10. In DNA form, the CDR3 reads TGTGCCAGCAGCTTAGCATTCCTCACTAGCGGGGGGTTCACCGGGGAGCTGTTTTTT. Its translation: CASSLAFLTSGGFTGELFF.

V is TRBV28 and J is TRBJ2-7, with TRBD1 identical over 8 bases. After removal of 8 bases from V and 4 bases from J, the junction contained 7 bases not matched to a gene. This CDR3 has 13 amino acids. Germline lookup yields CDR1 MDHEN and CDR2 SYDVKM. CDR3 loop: CASYDRGRYEQYF. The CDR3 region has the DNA TGTGCCAGCTATGACAGGGGAAGATACGAGCAGTACTTC.

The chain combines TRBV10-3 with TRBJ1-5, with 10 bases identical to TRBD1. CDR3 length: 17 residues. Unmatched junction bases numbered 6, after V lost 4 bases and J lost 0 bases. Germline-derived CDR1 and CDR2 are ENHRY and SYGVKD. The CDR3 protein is CAISAGTGAFSNQPQHF. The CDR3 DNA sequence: TGTGCCATCAGTGCCGGGACAGGGGCTTTTAGCAATCAGCCCCAGCATTTT.

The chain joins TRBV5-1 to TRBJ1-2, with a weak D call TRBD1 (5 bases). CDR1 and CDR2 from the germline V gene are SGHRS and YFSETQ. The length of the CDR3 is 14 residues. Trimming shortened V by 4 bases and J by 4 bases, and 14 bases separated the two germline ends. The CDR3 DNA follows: TGCGCCAGCAGCGCCTCGACAGACGTCTATGGCTACACCTTC. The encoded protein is CASSASTDVYGYTF. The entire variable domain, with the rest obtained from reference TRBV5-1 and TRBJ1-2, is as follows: KAGVTQTPRYLIKTRGQQVTLSCSPISGHRSVSWYQQTPGQGLQFLFEYFSETQRNKGNFPGRFSGRQFSNSRSEMNVSTLELGDSALYLCASSASTDVYGYTFGSGTRLTVV.

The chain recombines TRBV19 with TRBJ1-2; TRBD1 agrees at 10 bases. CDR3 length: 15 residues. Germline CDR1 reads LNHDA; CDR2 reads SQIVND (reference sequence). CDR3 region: CATSTGTGVTYGYTF. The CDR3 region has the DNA TGTGCTACCTCAACCGGGACAGGGGTCACCTATGGCTACACCTTC.

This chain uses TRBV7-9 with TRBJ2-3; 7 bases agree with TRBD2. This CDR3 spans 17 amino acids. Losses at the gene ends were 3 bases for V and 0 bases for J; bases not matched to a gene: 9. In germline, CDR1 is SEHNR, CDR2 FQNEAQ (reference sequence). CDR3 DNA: TGTGCCAGCAGCTTGGGGGACTATACGACTAGCACAGATACGCAGTATTTT. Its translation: CASSLGDYTTSTDTQYF.

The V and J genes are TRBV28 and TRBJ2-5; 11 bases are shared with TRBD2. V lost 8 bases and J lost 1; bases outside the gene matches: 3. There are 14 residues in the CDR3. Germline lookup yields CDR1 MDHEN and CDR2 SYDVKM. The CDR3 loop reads CASHLAGGQETQYF. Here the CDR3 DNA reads TGTGCCAGCCATCTAGCGGGGGGCCAAGAGACCCAGTACTTC.

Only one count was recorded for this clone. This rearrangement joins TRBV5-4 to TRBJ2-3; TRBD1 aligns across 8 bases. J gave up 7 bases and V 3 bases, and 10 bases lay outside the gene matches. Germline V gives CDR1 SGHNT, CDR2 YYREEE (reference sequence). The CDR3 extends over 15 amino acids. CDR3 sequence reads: CASSSAPGQENTQYF. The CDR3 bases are TGTGCCAGCAGCTCCGCACCGGGACAGGAAAATACGCAGTATTTT.

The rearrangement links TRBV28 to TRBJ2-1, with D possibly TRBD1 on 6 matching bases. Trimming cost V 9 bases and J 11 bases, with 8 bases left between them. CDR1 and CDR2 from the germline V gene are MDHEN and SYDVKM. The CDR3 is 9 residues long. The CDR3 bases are TGTGCCAGTGGACAGCAGCAGTTCTTC. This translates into CASGQQQFF.

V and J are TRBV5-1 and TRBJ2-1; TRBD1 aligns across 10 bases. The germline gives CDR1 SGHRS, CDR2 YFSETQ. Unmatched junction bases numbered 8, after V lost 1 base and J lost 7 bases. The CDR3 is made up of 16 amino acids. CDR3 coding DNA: TGCGCCAGCAGCTTGCTGACAGGGGGCCGCGGGAATGAGCAGTTCTTC. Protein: CASSLLTGGRGNEQFF.

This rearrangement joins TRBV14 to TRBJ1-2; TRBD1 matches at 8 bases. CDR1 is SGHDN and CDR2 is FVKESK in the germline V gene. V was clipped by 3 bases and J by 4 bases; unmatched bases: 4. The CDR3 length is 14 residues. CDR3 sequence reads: CASSQRQGSYGYTF. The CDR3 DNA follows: TGTGCCAGCAGCCAGCGACAGGGGAGCTATGGCTACACCTTC.

The CDR3 region is CASSPRGQGAYEQYF. In DNA form, the CDR3 reads TGTGCCAGCTCACCACGAGGACAGGGGGCCTACGAGCAGTACTTC. The rearrangement uses TRBV18 and TRBJ2-7, with 10 bases identical to TRBD1. The J segment lost 2 bases and the V segment lost 1 base, leaving 2 bases of the junction unmatched. CDR1 is KGHSH, CDR2 LQKENI, per germline. The CDR3 sequence is 15 residues long.

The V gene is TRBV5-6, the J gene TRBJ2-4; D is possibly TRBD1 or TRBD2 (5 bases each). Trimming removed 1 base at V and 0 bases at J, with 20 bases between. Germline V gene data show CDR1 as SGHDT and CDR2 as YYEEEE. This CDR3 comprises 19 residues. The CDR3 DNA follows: TGTGCCAGCAGCTTGATTTACAAAGAGGGGCGAATAGCCAAAAACATTCAGTACTTC. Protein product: CASSLIYKEGRIAKNIQYF.

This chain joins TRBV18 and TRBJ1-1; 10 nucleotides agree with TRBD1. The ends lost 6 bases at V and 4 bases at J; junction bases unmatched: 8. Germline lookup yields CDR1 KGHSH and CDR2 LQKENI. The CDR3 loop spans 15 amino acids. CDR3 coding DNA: TGTGCCAGCTCGGAGGGACAGGGGCCTTTCACTGAAGCTTTCTTT. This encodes CASSEGQGPFTEAFF.

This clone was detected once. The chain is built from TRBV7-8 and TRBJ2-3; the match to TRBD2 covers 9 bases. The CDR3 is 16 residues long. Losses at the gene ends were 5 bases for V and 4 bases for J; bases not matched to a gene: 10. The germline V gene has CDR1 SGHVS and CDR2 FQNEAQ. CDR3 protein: CASSQAPSGTADTQYF. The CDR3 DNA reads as TGTGCCAGCAGCCAAGCTCCTAGCGGGACAGCAGATACGCAGTATTTT.

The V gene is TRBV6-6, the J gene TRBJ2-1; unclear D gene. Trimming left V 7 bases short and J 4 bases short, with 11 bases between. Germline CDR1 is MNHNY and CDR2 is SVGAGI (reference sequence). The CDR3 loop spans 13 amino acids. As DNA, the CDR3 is TGTGCCAGCACTGGAAGCAATTACAATGAGCAGTTCTTC. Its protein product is CASTGSNYNEQFF.

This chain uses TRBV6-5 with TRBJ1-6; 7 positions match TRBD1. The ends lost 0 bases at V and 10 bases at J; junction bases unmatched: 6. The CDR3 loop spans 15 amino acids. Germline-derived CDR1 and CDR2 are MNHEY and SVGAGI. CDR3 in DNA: TGTGCCAGCAGTTACTCGTGGACAGGCGGATCACCCCTCCACTTT. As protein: CASSYSWTGGSPLHF.

The CDR3 loop is CSVEDLSSEQYF. In nucleotides, the CDR3 is TGCAGCGTTGAAGATCTGAGTTCCGAGCAGTACTTC. This rearrangement joins TRBV29-1 to TRBJ2-7; D remains ambiguous. The V end was cut by 0 bases, the J end by 6 bases, with 9 bases between. CDR3 length equals 12 residues. Germline V lookup: CDR1 SQVTM, CDR2 ANQGSEA.

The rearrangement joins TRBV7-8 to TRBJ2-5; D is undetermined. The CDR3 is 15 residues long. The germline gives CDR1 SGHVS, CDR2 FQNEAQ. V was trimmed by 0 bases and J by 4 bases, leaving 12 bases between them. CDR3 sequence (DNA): TGTGCCAGCAGCTTAGCGCTACGGAGAGGAGAGACCCAGTACTTC. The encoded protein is CASSLALRRGETQYF.

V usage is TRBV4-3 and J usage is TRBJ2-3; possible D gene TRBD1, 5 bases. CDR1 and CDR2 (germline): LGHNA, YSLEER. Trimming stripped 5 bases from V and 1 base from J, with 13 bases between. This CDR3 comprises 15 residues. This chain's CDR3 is CASSDYTGGTDTQYF. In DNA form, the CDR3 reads TGCGCCAGCAGCGATTACACAGGAGGCACAGATACGCAGTATTTT.

This CDR3 reads CASSLDWPNNEQFF. The CDR3 coding sequence is TGTGCCAGCAGCTTGGATTGGCCCAACAATGAGCAGTTCTTC. The chain recombines TRBV5-4 with TRBJ2-1, with D unclear. CDR1 is SGHNT, CDR2 YYREEE, per germline (reference sequence). V was shortened by 0 bases and J by 5 bases, with 9 bases between the two germline ends. CDR3 length equals 14 residues. The complete variable domain, with remaining parts taken from reference TRBV5-4 and TRBJ2-1, reads ETGVTQSPTHLIKTRGQQVTLRCSSQSGHNTVSWYQQALGQGPQFIFQYYREEENGRGNFPPRFSGLQFPNYSSELNVNALELDDSALYLCASSLDWPNNEQFFGPGTRLTVL.

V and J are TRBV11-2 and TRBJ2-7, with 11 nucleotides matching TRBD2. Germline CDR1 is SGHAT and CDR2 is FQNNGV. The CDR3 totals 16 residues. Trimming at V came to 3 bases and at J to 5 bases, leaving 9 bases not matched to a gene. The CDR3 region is CASSFSGTSGSDEQYF. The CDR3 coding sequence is TGTGCCAGCAGCTTTTCCGGGACTAGCGGTTCGGACGAGCAGTACTTC.

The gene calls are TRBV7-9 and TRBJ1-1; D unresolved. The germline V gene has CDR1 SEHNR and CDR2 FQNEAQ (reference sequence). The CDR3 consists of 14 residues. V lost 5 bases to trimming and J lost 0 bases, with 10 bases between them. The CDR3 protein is CASSDNIMNTEAFF. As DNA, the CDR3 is TGTGCCAGCAGCGACAACATTATGAACACTGAAGCTTTCTTT. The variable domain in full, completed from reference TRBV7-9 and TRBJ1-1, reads DTGVSQNPRHKITKRGQNVTFRCDPISEHNRLYWYRQTLGQGPEFLTYFQNEAQLEKSRLLSDRFSAERPKGSFSTLEIQRTEQGDSAMYLCASSDNIMNTEAFFGQGTRLTVV.

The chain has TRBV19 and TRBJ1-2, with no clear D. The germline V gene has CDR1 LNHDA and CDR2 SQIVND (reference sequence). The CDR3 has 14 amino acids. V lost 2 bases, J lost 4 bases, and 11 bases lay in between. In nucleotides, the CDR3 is TGTGCCAGTAGTATAAGGTTAAGCGGCTATGGCTACACCTTC. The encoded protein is CASSIRLSGYGYTF.

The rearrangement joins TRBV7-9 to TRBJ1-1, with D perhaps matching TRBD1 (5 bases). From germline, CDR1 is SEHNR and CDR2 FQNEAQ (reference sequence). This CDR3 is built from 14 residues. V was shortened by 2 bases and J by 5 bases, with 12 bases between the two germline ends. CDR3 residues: CASSLLAGRTEAFF. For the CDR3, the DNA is TGTGCCAGCAGCTTACTCGCAGGGAGAACTGAAGCTTTCTTT.

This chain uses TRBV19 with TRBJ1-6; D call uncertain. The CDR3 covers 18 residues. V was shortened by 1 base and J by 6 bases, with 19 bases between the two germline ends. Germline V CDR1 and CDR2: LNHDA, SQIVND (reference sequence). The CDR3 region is CASSIAAGSSSVNSPLHF. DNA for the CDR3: TGTGCCAGTAGTATAGCTGCAGGATCCTCCTCTGTTAATTCACCCCTCCACTTT. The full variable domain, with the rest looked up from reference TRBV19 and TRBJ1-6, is DGGITQSPKYLFRKEGQNVTLSCEQNLNHDAMYWYRQDPGQGLRLIYYSQIVNDFQKGDIAEGYSVSREKKESFPLTVTSAQKNPTAFYLCASSIAAGSSSVNSPLHFGNGTRLTVT.